The next 2 T cell receptor beta chains were all read from a single sample in a study of blood T cell repertoires in COVID-19. TCRdb's table, derived via immunoSEQ multiplex PCR, lists solely in-frame clones and lacks some. This sample carries 250,000 to 350,000 clones, about 90% of them seen once, and the ten largest clones take 11%. The sequenced sample consisted of peripheral blood. These receptors were collected from a woman aged 25-40 years with COVID-19, enrolled during active disease.

V usage is TRBV4-1 and J usage is TRBJ2-2; 14 bases agree with TRBD2. This CDR3 has 17 residues. Unmatched junction bases numbered 5, after V lost 2 bases and J lost 6 bases. In germline, CDR1 is MGHRA, CDR2 YSYEKL. The CDR3 DNA sequence: TGCGCCAGCAGCCAACCGGGACTAGCGGGAGCGGCCGGGGAGCTGTTTTTT. Translated, it gives CASSQPGLAGAAGELFF.

V gene TRBV24-1 combines with J gene TRBJ2-3; TRBD1 matches at 8 bases. The V segment lost 5 bases and the J segment 1 base; nucleotides outside the gene matches: 4. The CDR3 is made up of 15 amino acids. CDR1 and CDR2 from the germline V gene are KGHDR and SFDVKD. CDR3 in DNA: TGTGCCACCAGTGCCGAGACAGGGGGCACAGATACGCAGTATTTT. This encodes CATSAETGGTDTQYF.